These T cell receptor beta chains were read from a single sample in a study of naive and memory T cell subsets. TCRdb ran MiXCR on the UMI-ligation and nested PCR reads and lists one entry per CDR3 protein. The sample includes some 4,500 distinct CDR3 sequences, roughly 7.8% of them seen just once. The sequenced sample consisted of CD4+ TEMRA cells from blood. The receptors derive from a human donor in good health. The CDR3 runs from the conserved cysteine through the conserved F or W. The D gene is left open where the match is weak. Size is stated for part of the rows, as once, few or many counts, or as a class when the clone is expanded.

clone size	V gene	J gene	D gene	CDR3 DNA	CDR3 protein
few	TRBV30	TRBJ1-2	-	TGTGCCTGGGAACGGTGGTATGGCTACACCTTC	CAWERWYGYTF
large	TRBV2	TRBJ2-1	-	TGTGCCAGCAGGACTTTCGTCTCCTACAATGAGCAGTTCTTC	CASRTFVSYNEQFF
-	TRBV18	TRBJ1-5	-	TGTGCCAGCTCACCACCGGGTCAGCCCCAGCATTTT	CASSPPGQPQHF
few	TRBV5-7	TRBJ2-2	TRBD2	TGTGCCAGCAGCTCCGTAGCGGGGTCCACCGGGGAGCTGTTTTTT	CASSSVAGSTGELFF
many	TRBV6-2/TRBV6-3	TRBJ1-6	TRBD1	TGTGCCAGCAAGGGACAGGGTGAATCACCCCTCCACTTT	CASKGQGESPLHF
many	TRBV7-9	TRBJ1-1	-	TGTGCCAGCAGCTCCGCCGGGGGCCCCACTGAAGCTTTCTTT	CASSSAGGPTEAFF
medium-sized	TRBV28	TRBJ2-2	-	TGTGCCAGCAGTTTATGGGCGCTAGCCCTCGGTCCCGGGGAGCTGTTTTTT	CASSLWALALGPGELFF
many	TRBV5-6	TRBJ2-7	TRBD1	TGTGCCAGCAGCCTGACAAGGAACAGGGGGGAGGACTTC	CASSLTRNRGEDF
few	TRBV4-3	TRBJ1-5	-	TGCGCCAGCAGCCTCCGACTGGGCAATCAGCCCCAGCATTTT	CASSLRLGNQPQHF
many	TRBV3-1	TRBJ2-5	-	TGTGCCAGCAGCCAAGGAGGGTTTGGCCAAGAGACCCAGTACTTC	CASSQGGFGQETQYF
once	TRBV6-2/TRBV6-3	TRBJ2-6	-	TGTGCCAGAACCTACGGGCCCCCGGGCGCTGGGGCCAACGTCCTGACTTTC	CARTYGPPGAGANVLTF
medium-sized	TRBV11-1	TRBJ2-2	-	TGTGCCAGCAGCTTAGCGGGAGGTCAGACCGGGGAGCTGTTTTTT	CASSLAGGQTGELFF
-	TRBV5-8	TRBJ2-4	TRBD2	TGTGCCAGCAGCGTGGGGAGGGCCATTCAGTACTTC	CASSVGRAIQYF
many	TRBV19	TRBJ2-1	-	TGTGCCAGTAGTATCCCGGGGGAAACCAATGAGCAGTTCTTC	CASSIPGETNEQFF
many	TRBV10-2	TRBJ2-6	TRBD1	TGCGCCAGCAGCGGACAGGGGGCTTTTGGGGCCAACGTCCTGACTTTC	CASSGQGAFGANVLTF
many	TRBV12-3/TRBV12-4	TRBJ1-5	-	TGTGCCAGCAGTTTTAAGGGTCAACAGCCCCAGCATTTT	CASSFKGQQPQHF
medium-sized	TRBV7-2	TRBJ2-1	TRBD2	TGTGCCAGCAGCTCCCCTCATCAAAGCGGGGCCCTCTACAATGAGCAGTTCTTC	CASSSPHQSGALYNEQFF
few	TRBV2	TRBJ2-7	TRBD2	TGTGCCAGCAGTCCTCTGTTCGCGGGAGGACCCTCCTACGAGCAGTACTTC	CASSPLFAGGPSYEQYF
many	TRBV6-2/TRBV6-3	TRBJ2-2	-	TGTGCCAGCAGTCCGGGACACTCCAACACCGGGGAGCTGTTTTTT	CASSPGHSNTGELFF
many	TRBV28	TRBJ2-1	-	TGTGCCAGCAGTTTATTCAGGGTTGAGCAGTTCTTC	CASSLFRVEQFF
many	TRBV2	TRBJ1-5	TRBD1	TGTGCCAGCAAGGAAGGGACAGGGGGCCATCAGCCCCAGCATTTT	CASKEGTGGHQPQHF
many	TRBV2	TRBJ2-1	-	TGTGCCAGTAGGGCCTACAGCTCCTACAATGAGCAGTTCTTC	CASRAYSSYNEQFF
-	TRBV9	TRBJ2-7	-	TGTGCCAGCAGCGCTCGTCCGGAGTCTGCGTACGAGCAGTACTTC	CASSARPESAYEQYF
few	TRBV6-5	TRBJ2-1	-	TGTGCCAGCAGTGAAAATGGGAGGTCCTACAATGAGCAGTTCTTC	CASSENGRSYNEQFF
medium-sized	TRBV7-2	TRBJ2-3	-	TGTGCCAGCAGCTTAGATATCACGCAGTATTTT	CASSLDITQYF
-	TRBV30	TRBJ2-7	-	TGTGCCTGGAGCCAGGGCAGAAACTACGAGCAGTACTTC	CAWSQGRNYEQYF
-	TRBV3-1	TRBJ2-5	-	TGTGCCAGCAGCCACAGACAAGAGACCCAGTACTTC	CASSHRQETQYF
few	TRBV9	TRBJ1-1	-	TGTGCCAGCAGCGTATTATTGGCCACTGAAGCTTTCTTT	CASSVLLATEAFF
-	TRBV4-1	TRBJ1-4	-	TGCGCCAGCAGCCAAGTGGGTGCAACTAATGAAAAACTGTTTTTT	CASSQVGATNEKLFF
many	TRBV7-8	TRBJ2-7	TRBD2	TGTGCCAGCAGCTCTAAGAGACTAGCGGGAGGCCGCACCTACGAGCAGTACTTC	CASSSKRLAGGRTYEQYF
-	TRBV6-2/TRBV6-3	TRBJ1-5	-	TGTGCCAGCACCGACACCAGCAATCAGCCCCAGCATTTT	CASTDTSNQPQHF
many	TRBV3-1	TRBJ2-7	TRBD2	TGTGCCAGCAGCTCCGAGCGGGAACTCTTTTTCGAGCAGTACTTC	CASSSERELFFEQYF